This passage covers 4 T cell receptor beta chains from one sample sequenced in a study of shared clonotypes between healthy human individuals. Assay: immunoSEQ multiplex PCR; the TCRdb copy retains only in-frame clones and omits some. The data show some 630,000 clones, about three quarters seen once. Source material: memory CD4+ T cells sorted from blood. The subset: CD45RA-negative fraction. These receptors were obtained from a young woman in good health.

This clone has ten or more counts. This chain links TRBV10-1 with TRBJ2-5; D might be TRBD1 or TRBD2, each matching 5 bases. The CDR3 length is 14 residues. From germline, CDR1 is WNHNN and CDR2 SYGVQD (reference sequence). The V gene lost 0 bases and the J gene lost 9 bases, with 14 bases spanning the gap. CDR3 in amino acids: CASSESRAGTSQYF. CDR3 nucleotide sequence: TGCGCCAGCAGTGAGTCCCGGGCTGGGACGTCCCAGTACTTC.

The V and J genes are TRBV9 and TRBJ1-1; perhaps TRBD1 as D (6 bases). Looked up from germline, CDR1 is SGDLS and CDR2 is YYNGEE. V gave up 3 bases and J gave up 2 bases, with 11 bases separating them. The CDR3 contains 14 residues. This chain's CDR3 is CASSAEQGNTEAFF. In DNA form, the CDR3 reads TGTGCCAGCAGCGCAGAACAGGGTAACACTGAAGCTTTCTTT. Full variable domain (missing parts from reference TRBV9 and TRBJ1-1): DSGVTQTPKHLITATGQRVTLRCSPRSGDLSVYWYQQSLDQGLQFLIQYYNGEERAKGNILERFSAQQFPDLHSELNLSSLELGDSALYFCASSAEQGNTEAFFGQGTRLTVV.

V is TRBV4-2 and J is TRBJ2-7, with 7 positions matching TRBD2. Trimming removed 1 base from V and 2 bases from J; junction bases left unmatched: 8. Germline V CDR1 and CDR2: LGHNA, YNFKEQ. This CDR3 spans 16 amino acids. The CDR3 DNA reads as TGTGCCAGCAGCCAAGGGACTAGTGTTGATGCCTACGAGCAGTACTTC. Its protein product is CASSQGTSVDAYEQYF.

This clone was recorded once. The chain uses TRBV19 and TRBJ1-2; 8 nucleotides align to TRBD1. This CDR3 has 14 amino acids. Germline V lookup: CDR1 LNHDA, CDR2 SQIVND (reference sequence). After removal of 7 bases from V and 7 bases from J, the junction contained 11 bases not matched to a gene. As DNA, the CDR3 is TGTGCCAGTACCCTAGACAGGGGTTTTGGTGGCTACACCTTC. Protein product: CASTLDRGFGGYTF.